A single sample is the source of the 20 T cell receptor beta chains below, sequenced in a study of T cells of healthy individuals. TCRdb passed the 5' RACE reads through MiXCR, listing each CDR3 protein once. The table includes about 100,000 distinct CDR3 sequences, under 20% detected once. Receptors originate from a human donor in good health.

V and J are TRBV5-1 and TRBJ2-1; 8 nucleotides match TRBD2. This CDR3 contains 16 residues. J gave up 2 bases and V 0 bases, and 4 bases lay outside the gene matches. Germline CDR1 SGHRS, CDR2 YFSETQ. CDR3 amino acids: CASSLGLGGAYNEQFF. As DNA, the CDR3 is TGCGCCAGCAGCTTGGGTCTCGGGGGGGCCTACAATGAGCAGTTCTTC.

This clonotype was detected ten times or more. This sequence joins TRBV6-5 and TRBJ1-3; TRBD1 might be the D (6 bases). CDR1 is MNHEY and CDR2 is SVGAGI in the germline V gene. The V gene lost 2 bases and the J gene lost 9 bases, with 17 bases spanning the gap. This CDR3 is 15 amino acids long. CDR3 coding DNA: TGTGCCAGCAGTTACACACAGGGTCTAGAATCCACCATATATTTT. Its protein is CASSYTQGLESTIYF.

The J gene is TRBJ1-2, the V gene TRBV25-1; 7 nucleotides match TRBD1. Germline CDR1 MGHDK, CDR2 SYGVNS. The CDR3 is 12 residues long. V dropped 8 bases and J dropped 4; count of bases not matched to a gene: 4. Here the CDR3 reads CASLGQFYGYTF. In DNA, the CDR3 is TGTGCCAGCTTGGGACAGTTCTATGGCTACACCTTC.

The genes are TRBV28 and TRBJ2-7; 7 nucleotides match TRBD1. Germline V gene lookup returns CDR1 MDHEN and CDR2 SYDVKM. This CDR3 spans 15 amino acids. Trimming at V came to 4 bases and at J to 6 bases, leaving 12 bases not matched to a gene. The CDR3 loop is CASSSFSGQVGEQYF. The CDR3, as DNA: TGTGCCAGCAGTTCCTTCTCTGGACAGGTTGGCGAGCAGTACTTC.

This clonotype was observed many times. The V call is TRBV10-2, the J call TRBJ1-2; D ambiguous. V was cut by 6 bases and J by 3 bases, with 5 bases left in between. Germline V gives CDR1 WSHSY, CDR2 SAAADI. This CDR3 comprises 11 residues. The CDR3 loop is CASRADYGYTF. The CDR3 DNA reads TGCGCCAGCAGGGCGGACTATGGCTACACCTTC.

In this sample, this clonotype turned up many times. The chain joins TRBV6-1 to TRBJ2-1, with D possibly matching TRBD2 (6 bases). The CDR3 totals 14 residues. Trimming left V 6 bases short and J 6 bases short, with 15 bases between. CDR1 MNHNS and CDR2 SASEGT come from the germline V gene. This chain's CDR3 is CASSPGGTPNEQFF. DNA of the CDR3: TGTGCCAGCAGCCCCGGCGGGACCCCCAATGAGCAGTTCTTC.

This chain joins TRBV11-2 and TRBJ1-1, with D hard to call. Germline V gene data show CDR1 as SGHAT and CDR2 as FQNNGV. V gave up 5 bases and J gave up 1 base, with 11 bases separating them. The CDR3 is 14 residues long. In nucleotides, the CDR3 is TGTGCCAGCAGCCAACGGACGGAGAACACTGAAGCTTTCTTT. Its translation: CASSQRTENTEAFF.

This clonotype was observed at least ten times. This sequence joins TRBV20-1 and TRBJ1-4, with no clear D. The germline V and J ends were trimmed by 3 bases and 0 bases, with 8 bases remaining between them. Germline V CDR1 and CDR2: DFQATT, SNEGSKA (reference sequence). The CDR3 covers 14 residues. CDR3 sequence: CSASRQATNEKLFF. CDR3 coding DNA: TGCAGTGCTAGTAGACAAGCAACTAATGAAAAACTGTTTTTT.

The J gene is TRBJ1-2, the V gene TRBV28, with unresolved D. There are 16 residues in the CDR3. Germline V gene sequence: CDR1 MDHEN, CDR2 SYDVKM. The V end was cut by 3 bases, the J end by 7 bases, with 21 bases between. CDR3 in amino acids: CASSFGIESSGGGYTF. The CDR3 coding sequence is TGTGCCAGCAGTTTTGGTATAGAGTCTTCAGGAGGTGGCTACACCTTC.

Only a few counts were recorded for this clonotype. The genes are TRBV19 and TRBJ2-2; perhaps TRBD1 as D (5 bases). Germline lookup yields CDR1 LNHDA and CDR2 SQIVND (reference sequence). V dropped 6 bases and J dropped 7 bases, with 15 bases sitting between them. The CDR3 totals 14 residues. CDR3 coding DNA: TGTGCCAGTAGAGCCCAGGGTGAGATCGGGGAGCTGTTTTTT. This translates into CASRAQGEIGELFF.

Of note for this clonotype: One end of the junction fails to match germline, which may point to a read error. The chain carries TRBV9 and TRBJ2-1; TRBD2 agrees at 8 bases. This CDR3 has 16 amino acids. Germline V gene lookup returns CDR1 SGDLS and CDR2 YYNGEE. CDR3 sequence reads: CASSAPGREAYYEQFF. CDR3 sequence (DNA): TGTGCCAGCAGCGCTCCCGGGCGGGAGGCCTACTATGAGCAGTTCTTC.

There are a few counts of this clonotype. The gene calls are TRBV21-1 and TRBJ2-4; TRBD2, the table's D call, was not compared with the DNA. TRBV21-1 is an annotated pseudogene. The CDR3 consists of 16 residues. CDR3: CAAERTPPLAKNIQYF. CDR3 coding DNA: TGTGCCGCAGAACGGACTCCTCCTCTAGCCAAAAACATTCAGTACTTC.

The chain carries TRBV2 and TRBJ1-5; D ambiguous. The CDR3 consists of 14 residues. Per germline, CDR1 SNHLY and CDR2 FYNNEI. V dropped 7 bases and J dropped 1 base, with 11 bases sitting between them. The CDR3 loop is CASNVVGSNQPQHF. The DNA of the CDR3 is TGTGCCAGCAACGTCGTGGGGAGCAATCAGCCCCAGCATTTT.

A few counts support this clonotype. The J gene is TRBJ1-1, the V gene TRBV5-6; D is perhaps TRBD1 (6 bases). The CDR3 length is 16 residues. V gave up 3 bases and J gave up 4 bases, with 19 bases separating them. Germline CDR1 is SGHDT and CDR2 is YYEEEE. CDR3 sequence: CASSSTDRILGTEAFF. The CDR3 DNA is TGTGCCAGCAGCTCCACCGACAGGATTTTAGGCACTGAAGCTTTCTTT.

The chain combines TRBV7-9 with TRBJ2-2, with D unclear. This CDR3 has 14 residues. CDR1 and CDR2 (germline): SEHNR, FQNEAQ (reference sequence). Trimming took off 1 base at V and 4 bases at J, with 7 bases between the two ends. CDR3 protein: CASSLVDTTGELFF. The CDR3 region has the DNA TGTGCCAGCAGCTTAGTCGACACCACCGGGGAGCTGTTTTTT.

This chain connects TRBV5-1 to TRBJ1-1, with a weak D call TRBD1 (6 bases). V dropped 4 bases and J dropped 1 base, with 11 bases sitting between them. Germline lookup yields CDR1 SGHRS and CDR2 YFSETQ. This CDR3 has 14 amino acids. The CDR3 region is CASSIKQGNTEAFF. The DNA for the CDR3 is TGCGCCAGCAGCATAAAACAGGGGAACACTGAAGCTTTCTTT.

V and J are TRBV6-1 and TRBJ1-1, with 7 bases aligning to TRBD1. The ends lost 4 bases at V and 5 bases at J; junction bases unmatched: 4. Germline CDR1 and CDR2: MNHNS and SASEGT. The CDR3 is made up of 13 amino acids. CDR3 sequence reads: CASSVHRGTEAFF. DNA of the CDR3: TGTGCCAGCAGTGTCCACAGGGGAACTGAAGCTTTCTTT.

J is TRBJ1-5 and V is TRBV19; tentative D call: TRBD1 (5 bases). Between the trimmed V and J ends, which lost 5 bases and 0 bases, there was a span of 11 bases. The germline V gene has CDR1 LNHDA and CDR2 SQIVND (reference sequence). CDR3 length: 15 amino acids. The CDR3 region has the DNA TGTGCCAGTAGTGGGAGGACATCTAGCAATCAGCCCCAGCATTTT. Translating gives CASSGRTSSNQPQHF.

This clonotype was seen only a few times. The chain is built from TRBV18 and TRBJ2-7; no definite D call. The CDR3 extends over 13 amino acids. The V gene lost 3 bases and the J gene lost 5 bases, with 11 bases spanning the gap. Germline values: CDR1 KGHSH, CDR2 LQKENI. CDR3 residues: CASSPAAGNEQYF. The CDR3 nucleotides read TGTGCCAGCTCACCGGCGGCTGGGAACGAGCAGTACTTC.

This chain connects TRBV7-8 to TRBJ1-3; D not resolved. Per the germline V gene, CDR1 is SGHVS and CDR2 is FQNEAQ. Trimming cost V 5 bases and J 8 bases, with 7 bases left between them. The CDR3 is 11 amino acids. Here the CDR3 DNA reads TGTGCCAGCAGCGCCATAGACACCATATATTTT. Translated, it gives CASSAIDTIYF.